A single TCR beta chain is shown here with its context. As yet, its antigen is unknown. The sample originates from a study of T cell responses to AZD1222 COVID-19 vaccine. Study findings and constraints: Spike was spanned by vaccine-associated CD4 TCRs, with dominance at 160-218 and 743-854.

The protocol was immunoSEQ multiplex PCR, while the TCRdb copy is restricted to in-frame clones and leaves out a portion. The sample contains some 170,000 clones, approximately 91% of which appear only once. Sequences were derived from peripheral blood, sampled 28 days after the second AZD1222 dose. This clonotype was sampled from an adult who received the AZD1222 COVID-19 vaccine.

The CDR3 sequence: CASSPGHQGGDTQYF. For the CDR3, the DNA is TGTGCCAGCAGTCCGGGACACCAAGGGGGAGATACGCAGTATTTT. The chain uses TRBV6-5 and TRBJ2-3; TRBD1 is a possible D gene (6 bases). The germline V and J ends were trimmed by 5 bases and 5 bases, with 17 bases remaining between them. CDR3 size: 15 residues. Per germline, CDR1 MNHEY and CDR2 SVGAGI.